This is a list of T cell receptor beta chains from one sample in a study of T cells after yellow fever vaccination. TCRdb itself ran the 5' RACE reads through MiXCR, one entry per CDR3 protein. The data show around 4,800 distinct CDR3 sequences, more than 7.5% seen once. Sample: PBMCs, either bulk or a sorted T-cell subset (CD4+, CD8+, memory, or dextramer-sorted; not recorded which), taken 15 days after the yellow fever booster vaccination. These receptors were taken from a young man who received the YFV17D yellow fever vaccine. The CDR3 runs from the conserved cysteine through the conserved F or W. Fields, in order: J gene, clone size, D gene, V gene, CDR3 protein, CDR3 DNA. D genes are given only for firm matches. Size is stated for part of the rows, as once, few or many counts, or as a class when the clone is expanded.

j_gene: TRBJ2-5
abundance: medium-sized
d_gene: TRBD1
v_gene: TRBV19
CDR3aa: CASSIFQGAETQYF
CDR3nt: TGTGCCAGTAGTATATTCCAGGGGGCAGAGACCCAGTACTTC

j_gene: TRBJ1-5
abundance: few
d_gene: NA
v_gene: TRBV12-3/TRBV12-4
CDR3aa: CTRSLAPIGTGNQPQHF
CDR3nt: TGTACCCGCAGTTTAGCGCCGATTGGGACTGGCAATCAGCCCCAGCATTTT

j_gene: TRBJ2-3
abundance: medium-sized
d_gene: NA
v_gene: TRBV19
CDR3aa: CASSIAASTDTQYF
CDR3nt: TGTGCCAGTAGTATAGCGGCTAGCACAGATACGCAGTATTTT

j_gene: TRBJ1-5
abundance: medium-sized
d_gene: NA
v_gene: TRBV19
CDR3aa: CASSISLATVFQPQHF
CDR3nt: TGTGCCAGTAGTATTAGCCTAGCGACAGTCTTCCAGCCCCAGCATTTT

j_gene: TRBJ1-5
abundance: medium-sized
d_gene: TRBD1
v_gene: TRBV27
CDR3aa: CASSSLGTGNQPQHF
CDR3nt: TGTGCCAGCAGTTCACTCGGGACAGGGAATCAGCCCCAGCATTTT

j_gene: TRBJ2-1
abundance: medium-sized
d_gene: TRBD2
v_gene: TRBV2
CDR3aa: CASRALAGGYNEQFF
CDR3nt: TGTGCCAGCAGGGCTCTAGCGGGAGGGTACAATGAGCAGTTCTTC

j_gene: TRBJ1-1
abundance: NA
d_gene: TRBD1
v_gene: TRBV12-3/TRBV12-4
CDR3aa: CTFSLGIRDRETNTEAFF
CDR3nt: TGTACCTTCAGTTTAGGAATCCGGGACAGGGAAACGAACACTGAAGCTTTCTTT

j_gene: TRBJ1-5
abundance: medium-sized
d_gene: NA
v_gene: TRBV30
CDR3aa: CAWSRKPQQPQHF
CDR3nt: TGTGCCTGGAGTCGAAAGCCTCAGCAGCCCCAGCATTTT

j_gene: TRBJ2-7
abundance: NA
d_gene: TRBD1
v_gene: TRBV4-3
CDR3aa: CASSQGSDRGQDEQYF
CDR3nt: TGCGCCAGCAGCCAAGGGTCGGACAGGGGGCAGGACGAGCAGTACTTC

j_gene: TRBJ1-2
abundance: medium-sized
d_gene: NA
v_gene: TRBV15
CDR3aa: CATSRDGTPGLNNYGYTF
CDR3nt: TGTGCCACCAGCAGAGATGGAACACCGGGACTGAATAACTATGGCTACACCTTC

j_gene: TRBJ2-1
abundance: medium-sized
d_gene: TRBD2
v_gene: TRBV20-1
CDR3aa: CSAHGLAGTNEQFF
CDR3nt: TGCAGTGCTCACGGACTAGCGGGTACCAATGAGCAGTTCTTC

j_gene: TRBJ1-2
abundance: medium-sized
d_gene: NA
v_gene: TRBV5-6
CDR3aa: CASSFSGLNYGYTF
CDR3nt: TGTGCCAGCAGCTTTTCCGGTCTTAACTATGGCTACACCTTC

j_gene: TRBJ2-3
abundance: few
d_gene: TRBD2
v_gene: TRBV12-3/TRBV12-4
CDR3aa: CASCLGTSGSPKSTDTQYF
CDR3nt: TGTGCCAGCTGTTTAGGGACTAGCGGGAGTCCCAAGAGCACAGATACGCAGTATTTT

j_gene: TRBJ2-1
abundance: NA
d_gene: TRBD1
v_gene: TRBV11-2
CDR3aa: CASSSDRGSYNEQFF
CDR3nt: TGTGCCAGCAGCTCCGACAGGGGCTCCTACAATGAGCAGTTCTTC

j_gene: TRBJ1-2
abundance: medium-sized
d_gene: NA
v_gene: TRBV6-5
CDR3aa: CASSAKTVGTGYTF
CDR3nt: TGTGCCAGCAGCGCTAAAACGGTCGGGACTGGCTACACCTTC